This is a list of T cell receptor beta chains from one sample in a study of blood T cells in healthy people across ages. TCRdb reanalysed the 5' RACE reads using MiXCR and keeps one entry per CDR3 protein. The table records fewer than 1,000,000 distinct CDR3 sequences, 35% to 60% of them present only once. Sequenced sample: blood. These receptor sequences come from a man older than 75 in good health. CDR3s include the opening cysteine and the closing phenylalanine or tryptophan. Fields, in order: CDR3 length, V gene, J gene, D gene, clone size, CDR3 protein, CDR3 DNA. D genes are given only for firm matches. Clone size is stated in some rows and not others, as once, few, many or a class when expanded.

15	TRBV7-3	TRBJ2-1	-	-	CASSDDKRDYNEQFF	TGTGCCAGCAGCGATGATAAGCGCGATTACAATGAGCAGTTCTTC
13	TRBV6-2/TRBV6-3	TRBJ2-7	-	few	CASSRQAFYEQYF	TGTGCCAGCAGTCGACAGGCCTTCTACGAGCAGTACTTC
15	TRBV20-1	TRBJ2-7	TRBD2	-	CSAREGTSGGYEQYF	TGCAGTGCTAGAGAGGGGACTAGCGGGGGTTACGAGCAGTACTTC
13	TRBV7-3	TRBJ2-7	TRBD2	-	CASSLKRDYEQYF	TGTGCCAGCAGCTTAAAGCGGGACTACGAGCAGTACTTC
13	TRBV7-2	TRBJ2-7	-	many	CASSLARTYEQYF	TGTGCCAGCAGCTTAGCGCGCACCTACGAGCAGTACTTC
13	TRBV12-3/TRBV12-4	TRBJ2-2	-	few	CASSLKGVGELFF	TGTGCCAGCAGTTTAAAGGGTGTCGGGGAGCTGTTTTTT
12	TRBV5-1	TRBJ1-1	-	-	CASGSSGTEAFF	TGCGCCAGCGGCTCTTCCGGGACAGAAGCTTTCTTT
18	TRBV7-2	TRBJ2-3	TRBD1	-	CASSLAIQAGGKTDTQYF	TGTGCCAGCAGCTTAGCAATTCAGGCAGGGGGCAAGACAGATACGCAGTATTTT
14	TRBV10-3	TRBJ2-2	-	few	CASRDSANTGELFF	TGTGCCAGCCGGGACTCCGCGAACACCGGGGAGCTGTTTTTT
11	TRBV29-1	TRBJ2-5	-	many	CSVGVSETQYF	TGCAGCGTTGGAGTATCGGAGACCCAGTACTTC
14	TRBV28	TRBJ2-1	-	few	CASTPPPPYNEQFF	TGTGCCAGCACCCCGCCGCCGCCCTACAATGAGCAGTTCTTC
16	TRBV29-1	TRBJ2-2	TRBD2	few	CSGSGLAGGNTGELFF	TGCAGCGGGTCGGGACTAGCGGGAGGAAACACCGGGGAGCTGTTTTTT
17	TRBV7-2	TRBJ2-7	TRBD2	-	CASSLVGLAGQGYEQYF	TGTGCCAGCAGCTTAGTTGGACTAGCGGGACAGGGGTACGAGCAGTACTTC
15	TRBV20-1	TRBJ2-1	TRBD1	-	CSARAGQGFTNEQFF	TGCAGTGCTAGAGCAGGACAGGGGTTTACGAATGAGCAGTTCTTC
14	TRBV7-2	TRBJ2-5	-	-	CASSLSGTYNEQYF	TGTGCCAGCAGCTTATCTGGGACGTACAATGAGCAGTACTTC
14	TRBV7-3	TRBJ1-5	TRBD1	-	CASSLRDSNQPQHF	TGTGCCAGCAGCCTCCGGGACAGTAATCAGCCCCAGCATTTT
13	TRBV15	TRBJ2-7	-	-	CATSRADTYEQYF	TGTGCCACCAGCAGAGCGGACACTTACGAGCAGTACTTC
15	TRBV7-2	TRBJ2-7	-	-	CASSLDGRRDYEQYF	TGTGCCAGCAGCTTAGACGGGCGGCGGGACTACGAGCAGTACTTC
11	TRBV20-1	TRBJ2-5	-	many	CSARGQETQYF	TGCAGTGCTAGAGGCCAAGAGACCCAGTACTTC
14	TRBV28	TRBJ2-4	-	-	CASTLEGAKNIQYF	TGTGCCAGCACCCTGGAGGGGGCCAAAAACATTCAGTACTTC
16	TRBV5-1	TRBJ2-3	TRBD2	-	CASSGGLAGREDTQYF	TGCGCCAGCAGCGGGGGACTAGCGGGGAGAGAAGATACGCAGTATTTT
15	TRBV18	TRBJ1-1	-	-	CASSLPRFVRTEAFF	TGTGCCAGCTCACTACCACGATTTGTGCGGACTGAAGCTTTCTTT
11	TRBV29-1	TRBJ2-1	-	-	CSVDRPNEQFF	TGCAGCGTCGACAGACCCAATGAGCAGTTCTTC
14	TRBV20-1	TRBJ1-5	-	-	CSARDRTDNQPQHF	TGCAGTGCTCGAGACCGGACAGACAATCAGCCCCAGCATTTT
15	TRBV12-3/TRBV12-4	TRBJ1-1	TRBD1	-	CASSMKQGRDTEAFF	TGTGCCAGCAGTATGAAACAGGGGAGAGACACTGAAGCTTTCTTT